The present entry profiles one T cell receptor beta chain with its context. This specimen belongs to a study of blood T cell repertoires in COVID-19. Study background: Acute and convalescent COVID-19 samples came from the United States, Italy and Spain. The analysed material was cDNA or gDNA that came from T cells, B-cell-depleted T cells, or PBMCs.

The CDR3 is 12 residues long. The germline CDR1 and CDR2 sequences are SNHLY and FYNNEI. The trim removed 6 bases at V and 6 bases at J, leaving 4 bases unmatched. In the original processing: Quantification of nucleated cells was approximated via reference gene primer amplification. Clones were sequenced by immunoSEQ multiplex PCR, and TCRdb holds only the in-frame ones, with some missing. From that table come the V and J calls and clone size; the DNA was used to work out D and trimming. The sample holds about 270,000 clones; about four fifths are singletons and the top ten take about 3.4%. The rearrangement links TRBV2 to TRBJ1-1; 7 nucleotides agree with TRBD1. Sequences were obtained from peripheral blood. The TCR was taken from a woman in her late teens or twenties with acute or convalescent COVID-19. CDR3: CASRDDRAEAFF. The CDR3, as DNA: TGTGCCAGCAGGGACGACAGGGCTGAAGCTTTCTTT. The whole variable domain, filled in from reference TRBV2 and TRBJ1-1, reads EPEVTQTPSHQVTQMGQEVILRCVPISNHLYFYWYRQILGQKVEFLVSFYNNEISEKSEIFDDQFSVERPDGSNFTLKIRSTKLEDSAMYFCASRDDRAEAFFGQGTRLTVV.